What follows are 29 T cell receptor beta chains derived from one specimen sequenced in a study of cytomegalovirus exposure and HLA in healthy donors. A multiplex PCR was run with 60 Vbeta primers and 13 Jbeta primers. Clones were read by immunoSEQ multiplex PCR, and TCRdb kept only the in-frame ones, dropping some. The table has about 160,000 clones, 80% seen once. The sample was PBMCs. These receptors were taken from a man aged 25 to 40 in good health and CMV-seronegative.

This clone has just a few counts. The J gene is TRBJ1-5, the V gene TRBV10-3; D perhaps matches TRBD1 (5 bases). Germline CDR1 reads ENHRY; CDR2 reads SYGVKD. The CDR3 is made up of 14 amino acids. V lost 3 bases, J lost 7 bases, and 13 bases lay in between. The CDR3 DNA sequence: TGTGCCATCAGTGACAGGGAAGTGAGACAGCCCCAGCATTTT. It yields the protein CAISDREVRQPQHF.

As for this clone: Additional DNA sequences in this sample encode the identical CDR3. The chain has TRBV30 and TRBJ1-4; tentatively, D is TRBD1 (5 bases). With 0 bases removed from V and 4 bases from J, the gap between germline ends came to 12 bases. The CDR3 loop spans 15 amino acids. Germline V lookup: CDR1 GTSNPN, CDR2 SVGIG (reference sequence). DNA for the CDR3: TGTGCCTGGAGTGTACCAAGGGGACTTAATGAAAAACTGTTTTTT. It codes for CAWSVPRGLNEKLFF.

The CDR3 reads CAISETTGTGPLGPYEQYF. DNA for the CDR3: TGTGCCATCAGTGAGACTACCGGGACAGGGCCCCTCGGGCCCTACGAGCAGTACTTC. The chain recombines TRBV10-3 with TRBJ2-7; 9 nucleotides line up with TRBD1. Germline V lookup: CDR1 ENHRY, CDR2 SYGVKD. The CDR3 has 19 amino acids. V was pared by 2 bases and J by 2 bases, with 16 bases of the junction left unmatched.

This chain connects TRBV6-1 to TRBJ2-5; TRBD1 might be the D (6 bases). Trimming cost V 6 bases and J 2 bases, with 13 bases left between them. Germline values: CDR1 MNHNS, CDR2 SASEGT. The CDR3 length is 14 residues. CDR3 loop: CASSGKGHQETQYF. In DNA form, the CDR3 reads TGTGCCAGCAGCGGAAAGGGACATCAAGAGACCCAGTACTTC.

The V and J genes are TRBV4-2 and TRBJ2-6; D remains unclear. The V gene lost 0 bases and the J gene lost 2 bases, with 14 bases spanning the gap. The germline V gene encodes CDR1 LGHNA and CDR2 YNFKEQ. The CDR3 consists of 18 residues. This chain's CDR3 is CASSQETDTNPGANVLTF. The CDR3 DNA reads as TGTGCCAGCAGCCAAGAGACCGATACTAACCCTGGGGCCAACGTCCTGACTTTC.

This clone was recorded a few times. CDR3 DNA: TGTGCCAGTGCTCTAGACTCTGGAAACACCATATATTTT. It is translated as CASALDSGNTIYF. This rearrangement joins TRBV2 to TRBJ1-3; D is unclear. CDR1 is SNHLY and CDR2 is FYNNEI in the germline V gene. The CDR3 loop spans 13 amino acids. V dropped 9 bases and J dropped 0 bases, with 9 bases sitting between them.

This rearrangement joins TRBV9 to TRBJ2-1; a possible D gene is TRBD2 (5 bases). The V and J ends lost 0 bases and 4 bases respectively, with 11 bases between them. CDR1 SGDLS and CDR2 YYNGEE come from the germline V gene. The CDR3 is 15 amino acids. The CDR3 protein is CASSVDGSAYNEQFF. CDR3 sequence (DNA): TGTGCCAGCAGCGTAGATGGGAGCGCATACAATGAGCAGTTCTTC.

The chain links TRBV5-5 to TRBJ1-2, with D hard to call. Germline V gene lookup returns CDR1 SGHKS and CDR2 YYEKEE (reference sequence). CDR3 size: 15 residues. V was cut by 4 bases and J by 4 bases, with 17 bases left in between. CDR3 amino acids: CASSPSYQASYGYTF. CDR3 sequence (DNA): TGTGCCAGCAGCCCTTCGTATCAAGCCTCCTATGGCTACACCTTC.

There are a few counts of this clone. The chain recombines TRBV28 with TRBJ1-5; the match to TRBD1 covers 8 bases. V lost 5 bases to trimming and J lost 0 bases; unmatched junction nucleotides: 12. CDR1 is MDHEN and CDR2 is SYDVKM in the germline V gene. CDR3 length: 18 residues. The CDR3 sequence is CASSPGQGEPFSNQPQHF. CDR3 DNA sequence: TGTGCCAGCAGTCCAGGACAGGGAGAACCTTTTAGCAATCAGCCCCAGCATTTT.

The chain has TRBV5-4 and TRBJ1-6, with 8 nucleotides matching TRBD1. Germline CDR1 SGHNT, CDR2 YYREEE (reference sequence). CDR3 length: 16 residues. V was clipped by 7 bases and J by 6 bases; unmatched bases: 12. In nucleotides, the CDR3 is TGTGCCAGCTCCGGGACAGGTCTGTCTTTTAATTCACCCCTCCACTTT. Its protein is CASSGTGLSFNSPLHF.

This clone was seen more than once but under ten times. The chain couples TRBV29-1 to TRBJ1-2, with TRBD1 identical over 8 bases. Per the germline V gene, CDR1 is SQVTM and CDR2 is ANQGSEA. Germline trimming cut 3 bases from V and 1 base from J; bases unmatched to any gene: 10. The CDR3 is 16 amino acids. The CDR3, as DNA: TGCAGCGTTGACCCGACAGGGGCGGAAGGTAACTATGGCTACACCTTC. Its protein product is CSVDPTGAEGNYGYTF.

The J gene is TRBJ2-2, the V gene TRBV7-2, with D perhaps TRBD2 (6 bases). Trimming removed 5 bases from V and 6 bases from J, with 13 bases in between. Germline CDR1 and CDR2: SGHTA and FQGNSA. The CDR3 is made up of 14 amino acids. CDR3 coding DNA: TGTGCCAGCAGCCTTGCAGGAGGGGCCGGGGAGCTGTTTTTT. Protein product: CASSLAGGAGELFF.

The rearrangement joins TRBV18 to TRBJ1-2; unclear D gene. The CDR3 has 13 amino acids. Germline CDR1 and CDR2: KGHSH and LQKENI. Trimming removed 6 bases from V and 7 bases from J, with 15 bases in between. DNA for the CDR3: TGTGCCAGCTCGTCAAAAAAGCTTGGTGGCTACACCTTC. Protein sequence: CASSSKKLGGYTF.

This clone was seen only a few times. CDR3 bases: TGTGCCAGTAGTATAGACGCCACAGGGAGCAATCAGCCCCAGCATTTT. It is translated as CASSIDATGSNQPQHF. The V and J genes are TRBV19 and TRBJ1-5; D perhaps matches TRBD1 (6 bases). The CDR3 contains 16 residues. Between the trimmed V and J ends, which lost 0 bases and 1 base, there was a span of 10 bases. Germline V gene sequence: CDR1 LNHDA, CDR2 SQIVND (reference sequence).

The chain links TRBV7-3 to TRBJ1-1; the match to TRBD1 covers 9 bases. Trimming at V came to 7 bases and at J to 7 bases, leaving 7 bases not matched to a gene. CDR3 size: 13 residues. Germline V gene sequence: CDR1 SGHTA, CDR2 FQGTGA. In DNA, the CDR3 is TGTGCCAGCAATTTACAGGGGGCGAGTGAAGCTTTCTTT. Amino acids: CASNLQGASEAFF.

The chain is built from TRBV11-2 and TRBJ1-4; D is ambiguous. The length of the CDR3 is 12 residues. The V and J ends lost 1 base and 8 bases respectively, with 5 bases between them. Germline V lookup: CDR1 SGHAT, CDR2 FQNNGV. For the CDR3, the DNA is TGTGCCAGCAGCTTAGGGCCGGAAAAACTGTTTTTT. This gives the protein CASSLGPEKLFF.

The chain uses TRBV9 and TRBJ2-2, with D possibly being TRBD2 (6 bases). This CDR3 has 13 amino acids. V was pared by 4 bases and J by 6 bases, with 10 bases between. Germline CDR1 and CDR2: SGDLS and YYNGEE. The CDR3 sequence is CASSPPGAGELFF. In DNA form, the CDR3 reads TGTGCCAGCAGCCCCCCGGGGGCCGGGGAGCTGTTTTTT.

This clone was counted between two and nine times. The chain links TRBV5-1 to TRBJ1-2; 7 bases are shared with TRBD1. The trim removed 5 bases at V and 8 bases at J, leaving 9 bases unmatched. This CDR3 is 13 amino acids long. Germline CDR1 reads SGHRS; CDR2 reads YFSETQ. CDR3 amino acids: CASRETGRRGYTF. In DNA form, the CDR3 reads TGCGCCAGCAGGGAGACAGGGCGGAGGGGCTACACCTTC.

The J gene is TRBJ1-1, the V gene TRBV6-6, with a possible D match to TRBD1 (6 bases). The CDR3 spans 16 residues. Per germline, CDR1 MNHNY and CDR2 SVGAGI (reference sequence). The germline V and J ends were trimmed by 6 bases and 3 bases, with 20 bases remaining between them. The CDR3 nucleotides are TGTGCCAGCAGATCAACTGTGAGGAACAGGGACACTGAAGCTTTCTTT. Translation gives CASRSTVRNRDTEAFF.

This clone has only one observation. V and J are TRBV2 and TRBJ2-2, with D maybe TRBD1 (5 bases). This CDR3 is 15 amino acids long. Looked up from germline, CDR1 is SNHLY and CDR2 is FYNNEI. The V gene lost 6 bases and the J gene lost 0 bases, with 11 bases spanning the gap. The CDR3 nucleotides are TGTGCCAGCAGCCTTGACAGAACGAACACCGGGGAGCTGTTTTTT. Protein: CASSLDRTNTGELFF.

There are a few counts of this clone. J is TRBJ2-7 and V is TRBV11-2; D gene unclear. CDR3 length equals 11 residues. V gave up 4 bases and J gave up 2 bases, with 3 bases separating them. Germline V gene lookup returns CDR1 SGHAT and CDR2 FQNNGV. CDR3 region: CASSSTYEQYF. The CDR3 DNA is TGTGCCAGCAGCTCTACCTACGAGCAGTACTTC.

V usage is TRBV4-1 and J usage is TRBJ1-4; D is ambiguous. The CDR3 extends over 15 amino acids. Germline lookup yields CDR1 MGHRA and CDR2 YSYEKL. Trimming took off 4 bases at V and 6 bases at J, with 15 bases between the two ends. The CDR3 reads CASSPVKGGDEKLFF. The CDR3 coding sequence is TGCGCCAGCAGCCCTGTCAAGGGCGGGGATGAAAAACTGTTTTTT.

CDR3 DNA sequence: TGTGCCGGGGGCCTTGGGACAGATACGCAGTATTTT. Encoded protein: CAGGLGTDTQYF. V and J are TRBV30 and TRBJ2-3; tentative D call: TRBD1 (6 bases). The V gene lost 8 bases and the J gene lost 3 bases, with 12 bases spanning the gap. Germline V lookup: CDR1 GTSNPN, CDR2 SVGIG (reference sequence). The CDR3 is 12 residues long. Combining the CDR3 with reference TRBV30 and TRBJ2-3 gives the whole variable domain SQTIHQWPATLVQPVGSPLSLECTVEGTSNPNLYWYRQAAGRGLQLLFYSVGIGQISSEVPQNLSASRPQDRQFILSSKKLLLSDSGFYLCAGGLGTDTQYFGPGTRLTVL.

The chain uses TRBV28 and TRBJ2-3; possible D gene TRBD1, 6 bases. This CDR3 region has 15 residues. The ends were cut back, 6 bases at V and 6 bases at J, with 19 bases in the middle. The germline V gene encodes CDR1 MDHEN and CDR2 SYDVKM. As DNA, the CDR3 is TGTGCCAGCAGCCCTTCCGAGGGGGTATTCGATACGCAGTATTTT. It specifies CASSPSEGVFDTQYF.

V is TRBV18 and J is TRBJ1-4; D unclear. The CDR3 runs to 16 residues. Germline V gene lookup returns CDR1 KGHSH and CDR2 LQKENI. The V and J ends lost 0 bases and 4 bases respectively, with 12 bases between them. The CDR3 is CASSPPRGAFNEKLFF. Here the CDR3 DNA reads TGTGCCAGCTCACCACCGCGGGGAGCCTTTAATGAAAAACTGTTTTTT.

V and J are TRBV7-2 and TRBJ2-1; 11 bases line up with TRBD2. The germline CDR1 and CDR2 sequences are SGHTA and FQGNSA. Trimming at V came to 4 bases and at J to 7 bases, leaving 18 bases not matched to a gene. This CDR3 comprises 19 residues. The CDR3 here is CASSSDPGLADRVSNEQFF. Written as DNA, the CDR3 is TGTGCCAGCAGCTCCGACCCGGGACTAGCGGATAGGGTTTCTAATGAGCAGTTCTTC.

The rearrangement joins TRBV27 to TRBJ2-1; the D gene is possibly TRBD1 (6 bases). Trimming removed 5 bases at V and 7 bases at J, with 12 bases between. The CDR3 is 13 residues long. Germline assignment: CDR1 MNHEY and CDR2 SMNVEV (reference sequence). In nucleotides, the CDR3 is TGTGCCAGCAGTCCCCTGACAGGTAATGAGCAGTTCTTC. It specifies CASSPLTGNEQFF.

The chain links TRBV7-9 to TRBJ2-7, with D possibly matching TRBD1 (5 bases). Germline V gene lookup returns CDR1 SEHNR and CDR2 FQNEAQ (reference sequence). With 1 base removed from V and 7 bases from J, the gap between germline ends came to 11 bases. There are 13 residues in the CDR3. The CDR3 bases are TGTGCCAGCAGCTTAGAGGGGTTCGGAGAGCAGTACTTC. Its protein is CASSLEGFGEQYF.

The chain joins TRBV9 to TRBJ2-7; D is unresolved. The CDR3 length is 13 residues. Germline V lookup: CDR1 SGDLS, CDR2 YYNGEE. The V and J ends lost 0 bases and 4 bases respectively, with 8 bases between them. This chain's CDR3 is CASSVDSKYEQYF. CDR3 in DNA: TGTGCCAGCAGCGTAGACTCCAAGTACGAGCAGTACTTC.